The subject of this entry is one T cell receptor (beta chain). These data belong to a study of blood T cell repertoires in COVID-19. Under the authors' procedure: It was from reference gene primer amplification that nucleated cell counts were estimated. Using immunoSEQ multiplex PCR, the repertoire was profiled, and TCRdb retains in-frame clones only, with some absent. D and trimming were read from the DNA, whereas the V and J calls and clone size are those reported in that table. The sample records 200,000 to 300,000 clones, 75% to 90% being singletons. Sample: peripheral blood. This receptor was taken from a woman aged 40 to 49 with acute or convalescent COVID-19.

The CDR3 here is CASNAGTGHTEAFF. The DNA for the CDR3 is TGTGCCAGCAACGCCGGGACAGGCCACACTGAAGCTTTCTTT. The V call is TRBV6-6, the J call TRBJ1-1; 8 bases map to TRBD1. Germline CDR1 reads MNHNY; CDR2 reads SVGAGI (reference sequence). V was pared by 7 bases and J by 3 bases, with 7 bases of the junction left unmatched. This CDR3 contains 14 residues.